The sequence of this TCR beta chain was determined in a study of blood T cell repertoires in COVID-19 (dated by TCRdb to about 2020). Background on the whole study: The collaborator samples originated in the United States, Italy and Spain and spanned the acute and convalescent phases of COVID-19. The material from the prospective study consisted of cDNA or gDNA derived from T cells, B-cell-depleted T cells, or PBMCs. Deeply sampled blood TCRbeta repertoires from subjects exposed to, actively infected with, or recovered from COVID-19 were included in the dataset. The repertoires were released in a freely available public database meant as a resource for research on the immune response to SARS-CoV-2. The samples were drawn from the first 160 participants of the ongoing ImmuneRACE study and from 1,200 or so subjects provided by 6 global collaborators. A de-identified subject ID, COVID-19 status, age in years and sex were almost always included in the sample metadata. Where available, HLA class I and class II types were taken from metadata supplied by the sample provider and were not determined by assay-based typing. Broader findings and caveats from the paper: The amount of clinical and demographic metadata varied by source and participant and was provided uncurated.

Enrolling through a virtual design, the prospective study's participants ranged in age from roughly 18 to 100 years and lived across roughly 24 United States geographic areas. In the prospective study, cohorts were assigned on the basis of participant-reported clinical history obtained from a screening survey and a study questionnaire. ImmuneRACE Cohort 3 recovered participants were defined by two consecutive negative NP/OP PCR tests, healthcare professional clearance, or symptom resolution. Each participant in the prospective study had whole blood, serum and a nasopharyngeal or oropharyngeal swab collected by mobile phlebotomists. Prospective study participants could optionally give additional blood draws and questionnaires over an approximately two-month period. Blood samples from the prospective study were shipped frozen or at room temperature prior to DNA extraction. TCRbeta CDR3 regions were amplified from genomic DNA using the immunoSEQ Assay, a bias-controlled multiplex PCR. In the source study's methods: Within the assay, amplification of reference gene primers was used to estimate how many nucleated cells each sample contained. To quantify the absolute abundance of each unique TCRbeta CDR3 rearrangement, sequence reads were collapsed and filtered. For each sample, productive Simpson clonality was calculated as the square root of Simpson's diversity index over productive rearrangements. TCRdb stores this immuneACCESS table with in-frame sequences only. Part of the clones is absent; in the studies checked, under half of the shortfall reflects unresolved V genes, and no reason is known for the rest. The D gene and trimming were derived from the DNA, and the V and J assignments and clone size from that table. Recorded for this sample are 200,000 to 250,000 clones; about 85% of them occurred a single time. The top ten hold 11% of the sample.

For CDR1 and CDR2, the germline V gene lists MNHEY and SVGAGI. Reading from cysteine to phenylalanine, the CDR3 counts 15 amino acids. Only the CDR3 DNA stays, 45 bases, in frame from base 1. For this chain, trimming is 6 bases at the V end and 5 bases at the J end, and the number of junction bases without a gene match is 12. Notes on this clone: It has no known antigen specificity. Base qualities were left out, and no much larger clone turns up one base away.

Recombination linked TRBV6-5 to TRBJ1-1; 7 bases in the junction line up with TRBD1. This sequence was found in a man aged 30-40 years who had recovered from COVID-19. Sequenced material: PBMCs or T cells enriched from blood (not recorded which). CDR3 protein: CASRRVGQSRTEAFF. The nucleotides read TGTGCCAGCAGAAGGGTGGGACAGTCGAGGACTGAAGCTTTCTTT.